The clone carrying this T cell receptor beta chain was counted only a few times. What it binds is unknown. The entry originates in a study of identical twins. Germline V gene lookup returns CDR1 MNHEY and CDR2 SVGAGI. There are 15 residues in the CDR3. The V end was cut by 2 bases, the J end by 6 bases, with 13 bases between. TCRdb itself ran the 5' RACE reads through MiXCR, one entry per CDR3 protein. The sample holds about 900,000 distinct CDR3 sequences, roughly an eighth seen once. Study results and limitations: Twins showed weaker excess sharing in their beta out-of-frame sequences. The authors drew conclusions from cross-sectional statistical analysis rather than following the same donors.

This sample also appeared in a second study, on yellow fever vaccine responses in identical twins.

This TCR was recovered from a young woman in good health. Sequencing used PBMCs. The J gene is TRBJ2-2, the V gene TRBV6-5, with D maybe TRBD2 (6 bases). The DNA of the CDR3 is TGTGCCAGCAGTTACGGGCGGGGACTTGCCGGGGAGCTGTTTTTT. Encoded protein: CASSYGRGLAGELFF.